This TCR beta chain was sequenced for a study of monozygotic twins with inflammatory bowel disease. Study-level findings and limits: The authors found no support for a single strong IBD-associated signal or clonotype.

On this clonotype: Its antigen is still unknown.

TCRdb reprocessed the 5' RACE reads and keeps a single row for each CDR3 protein, giving no DNA. In all, the sample yields 190,000 or so distinct CDR3 sequences. Sequencing was done on a sample of blood. The clonotype comes from a human donor with ulcerative colitis or Crohn's disease, or a healthy co-twin of an affected twin (not recorded which).

CDR3 in amino acids: CASSYTGSGYEQYF. This chain links TRBV5-1 with TRBJ2-7. Germline assignment: CDR1 SGHRS and CDR2 YFSETQ. CDR3 length equals 14 residues.